This is a list of T cell receptor beta chains from one sample in a study of vaccination and CD4 T cells after COVID-19. TCRdb re-derived calls from the PCR reads in MiXCR, one entry per CDR3 protein. The sample has some 11,000 distinct CDR3 sequences, around 48% seen once. These receptors are not linked to any known antigen. Sequenced material: CD4+ T cells from blood, cultured in vitro. All receptors derive from a human donor who had recovered from COVID-19. CDR3s include the opening cysteine and the closing phenylalanine or tryptophan. The order of the fields is V gene, D gene, clone size, J gene, CDR3 protein, CDR3 DNA. D genes are given only for firm matches. Only some rows state a clone size, as once, few, many or a class for expanded clones.

v_call: TRBV19; d_call: .; clone_size: few; j_call: TRBJ1-1; cdr3_aa: CASSMVQGGAEAFF; cdr3_nt: TGTGCCAGTAGTATGGTTCAGGGCGGCGCTGAAGCTTTCTTT
v_call: TRBV19; d_call: TRBD1; clone_size: .; j_call: TRBJ1-2; cdr3_aa: CASSFQGALGYTF; cdr3_nt: TGTGCCAGTAGTTTTCAGGGGGCGCTTGGCTACACCTTC
v_call: TRBV15; d_call: TRBD2; clone_size: few; j_call: TRBJ2-7; cdr3_aa: CATSRDLAGASEQYF; cdr3_nt: TGTGCCACCAGCAGGGATTTAGCGGGAGCGAGCGAGCAGTACTTC
v_call: TRBV20-1; d_call: .; clone_size: few; j_call: TRBJ1-5; cdr3_aa: CSASLGGNQPQHF; cdr3_nt: TGCAGTGCTAGTTTGGGGGGCAATCAGCCCCAGCATTTT
v_call: TRBV25-1; d_call: .; clone_size: .; j_call: TRBJ2-7; cdr3_aa: CASSELDGRRYEQYF; cdr3_nt: TGTGCCAGCAGTGAATTAGATGGGAGGCGTTACGAGCAGTACTTC
v_call: TRBV20-1; d_call: TRBD1; clone_size: few; j_call: TRBJ2-7; cdr3_aa: CSARPTGDEQYF; cdr3_nt: TGCAGTGCTAGACCAACAGGGGACGAGCAGTACTTC
v_call: TRBV20-1; d_call: .; clone_size: few; j_call: TRBJ2-7; cdr3_aa: CSARVSTGPYEQYF; cdr3_nt: TGCAGTGCTAGAGTGTCCACAGGACCCTACGAGCAGTACTTC
v_call: TRBV6-2/TRBV6-3; d_call: TRBD1; clone_size: few; j_call: TRBJ1-1; cdr3_aa: CASRPGTGGPEAFF; cdr3_nt: TGTGCCAGCAGGCCCGGGACAGGGGGCCCCGAAGCTTTCTTT
v_call: TRBV7-9; d_call: TRBD1; clone_size: .; j_call: TRBJ1-6; cdr3_aa: CASSSVQGSPLHF; cdr3_nt: TGTGCCAGCAGCTCAGTACAGGGGTCACCCCTCCACTTT
v_call: TRBV24-1; d_call: TRBD1; clone_size: .; j_call: TRBJ2-3; cdr3_aa: CATSDYGTGSTDTQYF; cdr3_nt: TGTGCCACCAGTGATTATGGGACAGGTAGCACAGATACGCAGTATTTT
v_call: TRBV24-1; d_call: TRBD2; clone_size: .; j_call: TRBJ2-1; cdr3_aa: CATSDSTSAYNEQFF; cdr3_nt: TGTGCCACCAGTGATTCGACTAGCGCCTACAATGAGCAGTTCTTC
v_call: TRBV12-5; d_call: TRBD1; clone_size: .; j_call: TRBJ1-1; cdr3_aa: CASGEGARNTEAFF; cdr3_nt: TGTGCTAGTGGTGAGGGGGCGCGGAACACTGAAGCTTTCTTT
v_call: TRBV7-7; d_call: .; clone_size: .; j_call: TRBJ1-1; cdr3_aa: CASSLASGTEAFF; cdr3_nt: TGTGCTAGCAGCTTAGCTTCGGGCACTGAAGCTTTCTTT
v_call: TRBV7-9; d_call: .; clone_size: .; j_call: TRBJ1-1; cdr3_aa: CASSPGTPEAFF; cdr3_nt: TGTGCCAGCAGCCCCGGGACACCTGAAGCTTTCTTT
v_call: TRBV6-2/TRBV6-3; d_call: TRBD1; clone_size: .; j_call: TRBJ1-1; cdr3_aa: CANSYSIDRALNTEAFF; cdr3_nt: TGTGCCAACAGTTACTCGATCGACAGGGCTCTGAACACTGAAGCTTTCTTT
v_call: TRBV6-5; d_call: .; clone_size: .; j_call: TRBJ1-2; cdr3_aa: CASSYEVSYGYTF; cdr3_nt: TGTGCCAGCAGTTACGAGGTATCCTATGGCTACACCTTC